The table lists the clone carrying this T cell receptor (beta chain) with a few counts. TCRdb keeps only in-frame clones here, not all; method: immunoSEQ multiplex PCR. The profile covers fewer than 110,000 clones, with around four fifths appearing a single time and more than 10% taken by the ten largest. These data come from a study of blood T cell repertoires in COVID-19. Study summary: The samples span acute and convalescent COVID-19 from the United States, Italy and Spain.

This CDR3 is built from 14 residues. The V end was cut by 5 bases, the J end by 1 base, with 11 bases between. Germline CDR1 is MNHEY and CDR2 is SMNVEV (reference sequence). The rearrangement links TRBV27 to TRBJ1-1; D is unclear. Sequenced material: peripheral blood. The clonotype comes from a human donor in a cohort sampled during active COVID-19. CDR3 sequence: CASSPVERNTEAFF. The CDR3 bases are TGTGCCAGCAGTCCCGTAGAAAGGAACACTGAAGCTTTCTTT.